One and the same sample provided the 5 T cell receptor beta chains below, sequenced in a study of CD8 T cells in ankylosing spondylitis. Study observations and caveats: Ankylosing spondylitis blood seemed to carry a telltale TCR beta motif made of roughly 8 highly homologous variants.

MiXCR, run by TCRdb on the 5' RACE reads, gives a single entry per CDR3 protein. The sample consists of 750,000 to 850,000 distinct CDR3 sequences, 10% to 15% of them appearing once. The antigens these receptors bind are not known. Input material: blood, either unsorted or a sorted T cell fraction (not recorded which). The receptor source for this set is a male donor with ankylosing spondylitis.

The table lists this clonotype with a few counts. CDR3 bases: TGCGCCAGCAGCCAAGATTGGAACAGCCTGGGAAACACCATATATTTT. Its protein is CASSQDWNSLGNTIYF. The gene calls are TRBV4-3 and TRBJ1-3; no reliable D call. Germline V gene sequence: CDR1 LGHNA, CDR2 YSLEER. The CDR3 totals 16 residues. Between the trimmed V and J ends, which lost 0 bases and 4 bases, there was a span of 13 bases.

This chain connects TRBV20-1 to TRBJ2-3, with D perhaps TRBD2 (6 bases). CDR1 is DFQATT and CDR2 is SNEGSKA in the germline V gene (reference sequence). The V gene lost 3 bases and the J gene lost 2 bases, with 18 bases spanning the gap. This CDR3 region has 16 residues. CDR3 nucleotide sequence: TGCAGTGCTAGCCAGTTCGGGCGGGGACCCACAGATACGCAGTATTTT. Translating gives CSASQFGRGPTDTQYF.

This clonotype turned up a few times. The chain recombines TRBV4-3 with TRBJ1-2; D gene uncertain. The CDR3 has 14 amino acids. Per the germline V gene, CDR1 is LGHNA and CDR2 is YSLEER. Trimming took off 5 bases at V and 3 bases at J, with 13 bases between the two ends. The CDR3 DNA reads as TGCGCCAGCAGCGCAACAATGCGGTACTATGGCTACACCTTC. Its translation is CASSATMRYYGYTF.

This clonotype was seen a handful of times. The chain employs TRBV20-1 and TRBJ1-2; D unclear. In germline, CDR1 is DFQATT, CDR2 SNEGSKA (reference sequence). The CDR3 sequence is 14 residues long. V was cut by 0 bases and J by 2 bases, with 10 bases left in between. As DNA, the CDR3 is TGCAGTGCTAGAGATGGGAACTCAAACTATGGCTACACCTTC. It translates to CSARDGNSNYGYTF.

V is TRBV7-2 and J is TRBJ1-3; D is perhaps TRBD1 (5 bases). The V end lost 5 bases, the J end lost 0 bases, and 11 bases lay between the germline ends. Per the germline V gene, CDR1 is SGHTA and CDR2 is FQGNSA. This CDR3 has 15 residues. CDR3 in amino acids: CASSRDSHSGNTIYF. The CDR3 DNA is TGTGCCAGCAGCCGCGACAGTCACTCTGGAAACACCATATATTTT. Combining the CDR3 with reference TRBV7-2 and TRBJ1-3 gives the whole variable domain GAGVSQSPSNKVTEKGKDVELRCDPISGHTALYWYRQSLGQGLEFLIYFQGNSAPDKSGLPSDRFSAERTGGSVSTLTIQRTQQEDSAVYLCASSRDSHSGNTIYFGEGSWLTVV.